This passage covers 9 T cell receptor beta chains from one sample sequenced in a study of a mutant IDH1 vaccine in newly diagnosed glioma. Their recognized antigens are unknown. Stated time point: week 47, end of study. Each dose of the vaccine consisted of 300 ug of mutant IDH1 20-mer peptide, with topical imiquimod. The data were produced by immunoSEQ multiplex PCR, yet TCRdb's version contains in-frame clones alone and is incomplete. The sample has roughly 51,000 clones; approximately 84% are singletons. The sequencing here drew on PBMCs, taken from a glioma patient whose treatment included an IDH1 peptide vaccine. The source is a woman younger than 45 with glioma. Some clones in this sample may be carry-over from other donors' samples.

This chain uses TRBV27 with TRBJ1-5, with D possibly matching TRBD1 (6 bases). Germline CDR1 and CDR2: MNHEY and SMNVEV (reference sequence). CDR3 length: 13 residues. Trimming pared 8 bases from V and 4 bases from J, leaving 12 bases between. CDR3 loop: CASRGDTNQPQHF. The CDR3 DNA sequence: TGTGCCAGCCGGGGGGACACTAATCAGCCCCAGCATTTT.

This sequence joins TRBV11-2 and TRBJ2-5, with 8 bases lining up with TRBD2. Germline lookup yields CDR1 SGHAT and CDR2 FQNNGV. The ends lost 1 base at V and 2 bases at J; junction bases unmatched: 0. The CDR3 has 14 residues. CDR3 in DNA: TGTGCCAGCAGCTTAGGCGGGGGGCAAGAGACCCAGTACTTC. Protein product: CASSLGGGQETQYF.

The rearrangement links TRBV7-9 to TRBJ2-7, with 9 bases fitting TRBD2. Losses at the gene ends were 1 base for V and 6 bases for J; bases not matched to a gene: 10. CDR3 size: 16 residues. Germline CDR1 and CDR2: SEHNR and FQNEAQ (reference sequence). The CDR3 protein is CASSLGGSGRMGEQYF. The CDR3 DNA sequence: TGTGCCAGCAGCTTAGGAGGTAGCGGGAGAATGGGCGAGCAGTACTTC.

The table lists this clone with a count of one. The V and J genes are TRBV7-9 and TRBJ1-1, with a weak D call TRBD1 (5 bases). This CDR3 has 14 amino acids. V gave up 5 bases and J gave up 4 bases, with 14 bases separating them. Germline values: CDR1 SEHNR, CDR2 FQNEAQ (reference sequence). CDR3 in amino acids: CASSPDRGSTEAFF. The CDR3 DNA sequence: TGTGCCAGCAGCCCCGACAGAGGGAGCACTGAAGCTTTCTTT.

J is TRBJ2-7 and V is TRBV18; TRBD1 matches 9 bases. The trim removed 0 bases at V and 4 bases at J, leaving 7 bases unmatched. The germline CDR1 and CDR2 sequences are KGHSH and LQKENI. CDR3 length: 16 residues. CDR3 amino acids: CASSPPYGTGRYEQYF. As DNA, the CDR3 is TGTGCCAGCTCACCACCGTACGGGACAGGGAGGTACGAGCAGTACTTC.

This chain connects TRBV6-1 to TRBJ2-7; 8 nucleotides align to TRBD1. Trimming cost V 7 bases and J 4 bases; bases outside gene matches: 9. CDR3 length: 14 amino acids. Germline V CDR1 and CDR2: MNHNS, SASEGT. CDR3 DNA sequence: TGTGCCAGCACCGGGGGACAGGACCAATACGAGCAGTACTTC. It encodes CASTGGQDQYEQYF.

The J gene is TRBJ1-1, the V gene TRBV30, with D possibly TRBD1 on 6 matching bases. CDR3 length equals 13 residues. V dropped 2 bases and J dropped 4 bases, with 11 bases sitting between them. Germline V gives CDR1 GTSNPN, CDR2 SVGIG (reference sequence). In DNA, the CDR3 is TGTGCCTGGAGTTCGGGGGGCGGCACTGAAGCTTTCTTT. It encodes CAWSSGGGTEAFF. The whole variable domain, remainder taken from reference TRBV30 and TRBJ1-1, is SQTIHQWPATLVQPVGSPLSLECTVEGTSNPNLYWYRQAAGRGLQLLFYSVGIGQISSEVPQNLSASRPQDRQFILSSKKLLLSDSGFYLCAWSSGGGTEAFFGQGTRLTVV.

The chain recombines TRBV27 with TRBJ2-1; D call uncertain. Trimming removed 5 bases at V and 5 bases at J, with 13 bases between. The V gene's germline CDR1 is MNHEY and CDR2 SMNVEV (reference sequence). CDR3 size: 14 residues. The CDR3 DNA follows: TGTGCCAGCAGTAAACGCCTACAAGACAATGAGCAGTTCTTC. This gives the protein CASSKRLQDNEQFF.

The V call is TRBV5-6, the J call TRBJ1-2, with D perhaps matching TRBD1 (6 bases). Trimming took off 2 bases at V and 7 bases at J, with 15 bases between the two ends. Per germline, CDR1 SGHDT and CDR2 YYEEEE. The CDR3 extends over 14 amino acids. The DNA of the CDR3 is TGTGCCAGCAGCTTTATTGACAGGTTAAGTGGCTACACCTTC. This encodes CASSFIDRLSGYTF.